The 9 T cell receptor beta chains below come from one sample, sequenced in a study of blood T cell repertoires in COVID-19. The repertoire was sequenced with immunoSEQ multiplex PCR; TCRdb's copy has only in-frame clones and lacks some. The repertoire holds about 6,600 clones, with 80% to 90% as singletons. Sequenced input: peripheral blood. These receptors were obtained from a human donor in a cohort sampled during active COVID-19. The donor label of this sample is uncertain.

The gene calls are TRBV4-1 and TRBJ2-7; 9 bases map to TRBD2. From germline, CDR1 is MGHRA and CDR2 YSYEKL. This CDR3 contains 15 residues. V dropped 6 bases and J dropped 3; count of bases not matched to a gene: 9. CDR3 in amino acids: CASRPLAGLYYEQYF. The DNA for the CDR3 is TGCGCCAGCAGGCCCCTAGCGGGACTTTACTACGAGCAGTACTTC.

J is TRBJ2-1 and V is TRBV15; 7 positions match TRBD2. Germline V gene lookup returns CDR1 LNHNV and CDR2 YYDKDF (reference sequence). V gave up 0 bases and J gave up 8 bases; unmatched junction bases: 13. CDR3 size: 17 residues. CDR3 coding DNA: TGTGCCACCAGCAGAGATGGGGTGCGCGGGAGTACCGATGAGCAGTTCTTC. Its protein product is CATSRDGVRGSTDEQFF. The entire variable domain, with the rest obtained from reference TRBV15 and TRBJ2-1, is as follows: DAMVIQNPRYQVTQFGKPVTLSCSQTLNHNVMYWYQQKSSQAPKLLFHYYDKDFNNEADTPDNFQSRRPNTSFCFLDIRSPGLGDTAMYLCATSRDGVRGSTDEQFFGPGTRLTVL.

This sequence joins TRBV24-1 and TRBJ2-1; TRBD1 agrees at 8 bases. The V gene end was trimmed by 7 bases and the J gene end by 4 bases; junction bases not matched to a gene: 5. The CDR3 covers 14 residues. CDR1 is KGHDR and CDR2 is SFDVKD in the germline V gene. The CDR3 bases are TGTGCCACCAGCGGGACAGGCAATTACAATGAGCAGTTCTTC. Residues: CATSGTGNYNEQFF.

The chain combines TRBV9 with TRBJ1-6; D may be TRBD1 (6 bases). This CDR3 comprises 14 residues. CDR1 SGDLS and CDR2 YYNGEE come from the germline V gene. Trimming left V 2 bases short and J 6 bases short, with 9 bases between. In DNA, the CDR3 is TGTGCCAGCAGCGTCTCCAGGGGTAATTCACCCCTCCACTTT. The encoded protein is CASSVSRGNSPLHF.

The genes are TRBV5-5 and TRBJ1-1; perhaps TRBD1 as D (5 bases). The CDR3 runs 15 residues. Germline V gene data show CDR1 as SGHKS and CDR2 as YYEKEE (reference sequence). Between the trimmed V and J ends, which lost 4 bases and 4 bases, there was a span of 17 bases. The CDR3 DNA is TGTGCCAGCAGCCCTCCGACAGTTTTTAGCACTGAAGCTTTCTTT. It encodes CASSPPTVFSTEAFF.

The chain joins TRBV10-2 to TRBJ2-7, with 7 bases matching TRBD1. Germline V gene lookup returns CDR1 WSHSY and CDR2 SAAADI. With 3 bases clipped from V and 4 bases from J, the junction kept 6 bases outside the gene matches. The CDR3 runs to 14 residues. In nucleotides, the CDR3 is TGCGCCAGCAGTGAAGGCACAGGGGCGTACGAGCAGTACTTC. Its translation is CASSEGTGAYEQYF.

The chain employs TRBV7-9 and TRBJ2-7; 7 nucleotides line up with TRBD1. The CDR3 totals 14 residues. Germline V gene data show CDR1 as SEHNR and CDR2 as FQNEAQ (reference sequence). Trimming cost V 4 bases and J 2 bases; bases outside gene matches: 5. The CDR3 sequence is CASSSTDRTYEQYF. The CDR3, as DNA: TGTGCCAGCAGCTCAACGGACAGGACCTACGAGCAGTACTTC.

This clone was counted a single time. J is TRBJ2-3 and V is TRBV5-1; 8 positions match TRBD2. The CDR3 spans 16 residues. Germline V gene data show CDR1 as SGHRS and CDR2 as YFSETQ. With 0 bases clipped from V and 3 bases from J, the junction kept 6 bases outside the gene matches. The CDR3 loop reads CASSLVGGEYTDTQYF. CDR3 nucleotides: TGCGCCAGCAGCTTGGTCGGGGGGGAGTATACAGATACGCAGTATTTT.

The rearrangement links TRBV19 to TRBJ1-5; 7 bases line up with TRBD1. V trimming: 3 bases; J trimming: 6 bases; junction bases outside the gene matches: 5. The CDR3 runs to 14 residues. The V gene's germline CDR1 is LNHDA and CDR2 SQIVND (reference sequence). In nucleotides, the CDR3 is TGTGCCAGTAGTATTTCTCAGGGGGGTCAGCCCCAGCATTTT. Residues: CASSISQGGQPQHF.